The rows below give T cell receptor beta chains drawn from one sample of a study of CD8 T cells in ankylosing spondylitis. One entry per CDR3 protein results from TCRdb running MiXCR on the 5' RACE reads. The table includes approximately 520,000 distinct CDR3 sequences, about 5.2% detected once. The sample was blood, either unsorted or a sorted T cell fraction (not recorded which). Every receptor here comes from a male donor with ankylosing spondylitis. CDR3s include the opening cysteine and the closing phenylalanine or tryptophan. D genes are given only for firm matches. The listing skips clone size in some rows; elsewhere it reads once, few, many or a size class.

v_gene	d_gene	j_gene	abundance	CDR3nt	CDR3aa
TRBV5-6	.	TRBJ2-7	many	TGTGCCAGCAGCTTGGGGATGACGCGCGAGCAGTACTTC	CASSLGMTREQYF
TRBV6-2/TRBV6-3	.	TRBJ2-5	many	TGTGCCAGTGTTCGGGCAGCCCCCCTAGAGACCCAGTACTTC	CASVRAAPLETQYF
TRBV11-2	.	TRBJ2-7	few	TGTGCCAGCATCCGGCGCCTGGGCTCCTACGAGCAGTACTTC	CASIRRLGSYEQYF
TRBV3-1	.	TRBJ1-1	many	TGTGCCAGCAGCCCGAAACACGACAGGGAAGCTTTCTTT	CASSPKHDREAFF
TRBV6-5	.	TRBJ2-7	many	TGTGCCAGCAGCCGGGACACCTACGAGCAGTACTTC	CASSRDTYEQYF
TRBV28	TRBD2	TRBJ2-3	many	TGTGCCAGCAGTCCTCGAACTAGCGGGGGGGATACGCAGTATTTT	CASSPRTSGGDTQYF
TRBV20-1	.	TRBJ2-7	many	TGCAGTGCTAATGAACCCCACCTTGGGGAGCAGTACTTC	CSANEPHLGEQYF
TRBV7-2	.	TRBJ2-3	many	TGTGCCAGCAGCTTATCCTTCGCAGGGACAGATACGCAGTATTTT	CASSLSFAGTDTQYF
TRBV7-8	.	TRBJ2-1	.	TGTGCCAGCAGCATAGCGCGGCTAGTGCTCTACAATGAGCAGTTCTTC	CASSIARLVLYNEQFF
TRBV5-1	.	TRBJ2-7	many	TGTGCCAGCAGTTTCGGGGGAAGCTCCTACGAGCAGTACTTC	CASSFGGSSYEQYF
TRBV7-3	.	TRBJ2-6	few	TGTGCCAGCAGCTTAACGATGTCCTCCCCCAACGTCCTGACTTTC	CASSLTMSSPNVLTF
TRBV6-1	.	TRBJ1-1	many	TGTGCCAGCAGTGAATCCCTGAGGACTGAAGCTTTCTTT	CASSESLRTEAFF
TRBV5-5	.	TRBJ2-4	.	TGTGCCAGCAGCTTGAGAGCCACCCCTATAAACATTCAGTACTTC	CASSLRATPINIQYF
TRBV5-1	.	TRBJ1-6	many	TGCGCCAGCAGCTACGCGCCGGACAGACGAAACAATTCACCCCTCCACTTT	CASSYAPDRRNNSPLHF